Described below is a single TCR beta chain sequence and its context. Its specificity is unknown. These data are taken from a study of beta chain features in type 1 diabetes. Sequenced material consisted of expressed TCRB transcripts (all of the isolated RNA was reverse transcribed). Generated by immunoSEQ multiplex PCR, the TCRdb table keeps only in-frame clones and is missing some. Of under 950,000 clones listed, roughly 17% were seen once; the top ten hold about 0.02%. V lost 2 bases, J lost 6 bases, and 12 bases stayed unmatched. Germline V gene data show CDR1 as MNHNS and CDR2 as SASEGT. This CDR3 has 16 amino acids. Cells sorted by CD45RO/CCR7/CD25/CD127/CD95/CD27 comprised CD4+ naive, central memory, regulatory and stem cell-like memory cells. Findings and limits, study-wide: Significant though moderate, a shortening of TCRB CDR3s appeared in all four CD4+ subsets of Type 1 diabetes patients. Whether TCRB rearrangement is influenced by HLA type went unresolved here. Equally in patients and controls, PCR might preferentially amplify shorter templates.

Material for sequencing was naive CD4+ T cells from blood. This clonotype originated in a woman younger than 30 in good health. The chain is built from TRBV6-1 and TRBJ2-7, with 8 nucleotides matching TRBD2. CDR3 protein: CASSESLGTRRGEQYF. DNA for the CDR3: TGTGCCAGCAGTGAAAGTCTAGGGACTAGAAGAGGCGAGCAGTACTTC.